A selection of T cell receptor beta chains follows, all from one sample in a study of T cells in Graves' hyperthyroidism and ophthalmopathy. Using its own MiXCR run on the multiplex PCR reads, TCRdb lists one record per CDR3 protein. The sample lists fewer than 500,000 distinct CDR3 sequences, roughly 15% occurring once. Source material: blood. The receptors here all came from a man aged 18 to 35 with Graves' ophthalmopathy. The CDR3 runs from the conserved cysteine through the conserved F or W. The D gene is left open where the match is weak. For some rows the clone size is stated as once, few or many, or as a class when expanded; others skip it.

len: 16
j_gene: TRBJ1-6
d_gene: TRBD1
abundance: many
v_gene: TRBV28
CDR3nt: TGTGCCAGCAGCCCTGGACAGGGGTATCAGAATTCACCCCTCCACTTT
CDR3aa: CASSPGQGYQNSPLHF

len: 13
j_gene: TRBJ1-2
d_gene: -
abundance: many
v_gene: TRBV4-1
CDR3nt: TGCGCCAGCAGCTGGGAGAATAACTATGGCTACACCTTC
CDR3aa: CASSWENNYGYTF

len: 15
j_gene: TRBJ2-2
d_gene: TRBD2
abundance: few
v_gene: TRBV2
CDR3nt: TGTGCCAGCAGTGATCCAGCGGGGGCCACCGGGGAGCTGTTTTTT
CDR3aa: CASSDPAGATGELFF

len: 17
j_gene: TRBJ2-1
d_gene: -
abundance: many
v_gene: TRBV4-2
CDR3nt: TGTGCCAGCAGCCAAGCTGGGGGAGCGGGTAGCTACAATGAGCAGTTCTTC
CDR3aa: CASSQAGGAGSYNEQFF

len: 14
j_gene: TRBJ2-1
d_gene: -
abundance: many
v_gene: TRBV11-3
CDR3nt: TGTGCCAGCAGCAGTCAGGGGTCCTACAATGAGCAGTTCTTC
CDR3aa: CASSSQGSYNEQFF

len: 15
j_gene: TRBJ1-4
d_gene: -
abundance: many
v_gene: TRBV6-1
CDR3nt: TGTGCCAGCAGTGAAGTCCCCCTGAGGGGTGAGGAACTGTTTTTT
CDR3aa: CASSEVPLRGEELFF

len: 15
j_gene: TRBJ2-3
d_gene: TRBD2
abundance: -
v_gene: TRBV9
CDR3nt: TGTGCCAGCAGTCTTAGCGGGATTAGCACAGATACGCAGTATTTT
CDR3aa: CASSLSGISTDTQYF

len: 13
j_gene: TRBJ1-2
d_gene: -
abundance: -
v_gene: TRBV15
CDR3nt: TGTGCCACCAGCAGTGAGAACGGGGTTGGCTACACCTTC
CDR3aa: CATSSENGVGYTF

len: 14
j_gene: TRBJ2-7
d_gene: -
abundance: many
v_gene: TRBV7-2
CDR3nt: TGTGCCAGCAGCTCTCCCCGGTGGGCCTGGGAGCAGTACTTC
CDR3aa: CASSSPRWAWEQYF

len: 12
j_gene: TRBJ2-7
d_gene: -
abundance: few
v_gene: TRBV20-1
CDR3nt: TGCAGTGCTCCTACAGTCTCCTACGAGCAGTACTTC
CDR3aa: CSAPTVSYEQYF

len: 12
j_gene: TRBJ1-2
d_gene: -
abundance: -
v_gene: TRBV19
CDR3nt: TGTGCCAGTAGTATCGTAGGCTATGGCTACACCTTC
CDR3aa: CASSIVGYGYTF

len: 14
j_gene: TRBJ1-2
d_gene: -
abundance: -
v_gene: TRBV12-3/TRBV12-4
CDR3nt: TGTGCCAGCAGCCGCGGGTGGAGCTACTATGGCTACACCTTC
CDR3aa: CASSRGWSYYGYTF

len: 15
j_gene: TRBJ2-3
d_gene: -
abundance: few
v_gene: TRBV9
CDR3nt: TGTGCCAGCAGCGTGGACTGGGGTTCTGGAGATACGCAGTATTTT
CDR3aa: CASSVDWGSGDTQYF

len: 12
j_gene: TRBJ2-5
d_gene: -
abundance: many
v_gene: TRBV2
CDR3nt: TGTGCCAGCAGTGTTAATCGAGAGACCCAGTACTTC
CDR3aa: CASSVNRETQYF

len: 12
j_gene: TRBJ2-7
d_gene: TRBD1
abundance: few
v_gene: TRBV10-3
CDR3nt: TGTGCCAGCACCGGGACAGGCTCCGAGCAGTACTTC
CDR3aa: CASTGTGSEQYF

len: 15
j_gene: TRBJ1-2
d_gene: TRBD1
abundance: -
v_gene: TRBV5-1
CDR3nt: TGCGCCAGCAGCTTTGGCCAGGGGGCGGTCTATGGCTACACCTTC
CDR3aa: CASSFGQGAVYGYTF

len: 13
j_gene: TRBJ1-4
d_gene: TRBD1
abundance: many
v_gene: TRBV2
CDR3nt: TGTGCCAGCTCTGACAGGGTCTCTGAAAAACTGTTTTTT
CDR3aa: CASSDRVSEKLFF

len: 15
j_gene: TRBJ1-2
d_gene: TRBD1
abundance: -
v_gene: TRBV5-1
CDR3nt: TGCGCCAGCAGCTTGTTTGTAGGGACAGGGTATGGCTACACCTTC
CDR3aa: CASSLFVGTGYGYTF

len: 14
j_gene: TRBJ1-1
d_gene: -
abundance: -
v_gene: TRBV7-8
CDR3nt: TGTGCCAGCAGCTTAGCAGGTCAGGCGTACGCAGCTTTCTTT
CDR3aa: CASSLAGQAYAAFF

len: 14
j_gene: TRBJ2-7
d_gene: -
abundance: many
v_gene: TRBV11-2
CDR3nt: TGTGCCAGCAGCTTAGAGACCGGACGAAACGAGCAGTACTTC
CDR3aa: CASSLETGRNEQYF

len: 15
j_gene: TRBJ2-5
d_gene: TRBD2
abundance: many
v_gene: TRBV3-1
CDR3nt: TGTGCCAGCAGCGGTACTAGCGGGACGGGGGAGACCCAGTACTTC
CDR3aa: CASSGTSGTGETQYF

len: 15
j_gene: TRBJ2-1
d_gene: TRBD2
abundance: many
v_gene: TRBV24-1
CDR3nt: TGTGCCACCAGTGGTCCGGGAGGGACCTACAATGAGCAGTTCTTC
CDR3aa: CATSGPGGTYNEQFF

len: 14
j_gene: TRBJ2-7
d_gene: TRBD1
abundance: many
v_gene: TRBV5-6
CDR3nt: TGTGCCAGCAGCTCGGGACAGGGACCCTACGAGCAGTACTTC
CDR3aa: CASSSGQGPYEQYF

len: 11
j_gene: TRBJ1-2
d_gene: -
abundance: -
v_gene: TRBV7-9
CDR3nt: TGTGCCAGCAGGTCCCCTTTGGGCTACACCTTC
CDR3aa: CASRSPLGYTF

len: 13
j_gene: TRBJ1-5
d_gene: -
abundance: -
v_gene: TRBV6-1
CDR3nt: TGTGCCAGCAGAGACGCAGGTAATCAGCCCCAGCATTTT
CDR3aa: CASRDAGNQPQHF

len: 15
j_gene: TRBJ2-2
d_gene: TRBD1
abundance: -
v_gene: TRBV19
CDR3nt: TGTGCCAGTAGCCCGGGGACAGGGGGACCCGGGGAGCTGTTTTTT
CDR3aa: CASSPGTGGPGELFF

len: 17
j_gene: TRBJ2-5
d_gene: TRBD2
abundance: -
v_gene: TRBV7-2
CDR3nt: TGTGCCAGCAAACCCGGACTAGCGGGGGGCGGAGAAGAGACCCAGTACTTC
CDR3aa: CASKPGLAGGGEETQYF

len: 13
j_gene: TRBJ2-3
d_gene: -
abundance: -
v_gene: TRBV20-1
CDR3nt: TGCAGTGCTACCCCCATCGGGAGTTTTTCGCAGTATTTT
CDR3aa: CSATPIGSFSQYF

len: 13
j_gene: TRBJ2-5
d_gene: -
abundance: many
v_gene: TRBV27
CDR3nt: TGTGCCAGCAGTTCCCGGTCCAGGGAGACCCAGTACTTC
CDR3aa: CASSSRSRETQYF

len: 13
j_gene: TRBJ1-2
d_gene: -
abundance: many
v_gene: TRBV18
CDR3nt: TGTGCCAGCTCACCTACGACAGAATATGGCTACACCTTC
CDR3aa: CASSPTTEYGYTF

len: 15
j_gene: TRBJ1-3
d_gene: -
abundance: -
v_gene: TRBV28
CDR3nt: TGTGCCAGCAGTTCGGTACGCCGCTCTGGAAACACCATATATTTT
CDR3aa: CASSSVRRSGNTIYF

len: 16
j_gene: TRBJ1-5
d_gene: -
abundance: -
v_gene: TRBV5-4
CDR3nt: TGTGCCAGCAGCTTGTCGGGGGCAGGAGGAAATCAGCCCCAGCATTTT
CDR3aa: CASSLSGAGGNQPQHF

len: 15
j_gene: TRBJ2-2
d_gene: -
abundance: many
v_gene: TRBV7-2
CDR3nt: TGTGCCAGCAGCAGAGTCCGGGCCCCTGCCGGGGAGCTGTTTTTT
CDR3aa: CASSRVRAPAGELFF

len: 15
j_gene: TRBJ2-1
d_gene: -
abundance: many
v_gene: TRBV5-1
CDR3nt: TGCGCCAGCAGCTTTAGCGTCAGCTCCTACAATGAGCAGTTCTTC
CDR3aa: CASSFSVSSYNEQFF

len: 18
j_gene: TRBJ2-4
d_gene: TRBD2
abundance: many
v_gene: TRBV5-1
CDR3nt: TGCGCCAGCAGCCCCGTGGGGAGGGGATTAGGAGCCAAAAACATTCAGTACTTC
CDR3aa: CASSPVGRGLGAKNIQYF

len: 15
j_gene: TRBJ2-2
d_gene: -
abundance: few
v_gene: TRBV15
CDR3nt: TGTGCCACCAGCAGAGATCTAGGGGTGGCCGGGGAGCTGTTTTTT
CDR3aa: CATSRDLGVAGELFF

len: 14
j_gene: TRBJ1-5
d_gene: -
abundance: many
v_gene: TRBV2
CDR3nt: TGTGCCACCAGAAGTATGGGTGGCAATCAGCCCCAGCATTTT
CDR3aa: CATRSMGGNQPQHF

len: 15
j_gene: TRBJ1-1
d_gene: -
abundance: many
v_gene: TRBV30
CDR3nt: TGTGCCTGGAGTACACCCCTCAAGAGCGCCACTGAAGCTTTCTTT
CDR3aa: CAWSTPLKSATEAFF

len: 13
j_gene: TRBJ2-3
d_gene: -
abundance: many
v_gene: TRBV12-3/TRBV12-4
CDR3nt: TGTGCCAGCAGCGACGCAGGGACAGATACGCAGTATTTT
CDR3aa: CASSDAGTDTQYF

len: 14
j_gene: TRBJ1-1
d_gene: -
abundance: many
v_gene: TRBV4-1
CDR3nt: TGCGCCAGCAGCCTAGGGACCGAGATTACTGAAGCTTTCTTT
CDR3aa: CASSLGTEITEAFF

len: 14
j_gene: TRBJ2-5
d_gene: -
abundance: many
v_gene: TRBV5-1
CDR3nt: TGCGCCAGCAGCCCGGGAGTTGATTTAGAGACCCAGTACTTC
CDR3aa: CASSPGVDLETQYF

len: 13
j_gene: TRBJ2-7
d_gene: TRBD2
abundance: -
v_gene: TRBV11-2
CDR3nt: TGTGCCAGCAGCTTAGTCCAGCGGGAGGAGCAGTACTTC
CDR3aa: CASSLVQREEQYF

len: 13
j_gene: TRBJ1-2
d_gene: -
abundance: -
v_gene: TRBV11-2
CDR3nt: TGTGCCAGCAGAAGAACCGACATGTTTGGCTACACCTTC
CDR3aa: CASRRTDMFGYTF

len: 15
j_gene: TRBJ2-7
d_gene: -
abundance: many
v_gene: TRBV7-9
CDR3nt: TGTGCCAGCAGCCACCGGGATTCAACAACTTACGAGCAGTACTTC
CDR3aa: CASSHRDSTTYEQYF

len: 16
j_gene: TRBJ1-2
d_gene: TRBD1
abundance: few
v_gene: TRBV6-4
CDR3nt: TGTGCCAGCATGGCGGTACCGGGACAGGCACGCTATGGCTACACCTTC
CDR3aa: CASMAVPGQARYGYTF

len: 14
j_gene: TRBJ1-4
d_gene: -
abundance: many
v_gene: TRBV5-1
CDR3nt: TGCGCCAGCAGTCGGGGCGGGAATAATGAAAAACTGTTTTTT
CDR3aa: CASSRGGNNEKLFF

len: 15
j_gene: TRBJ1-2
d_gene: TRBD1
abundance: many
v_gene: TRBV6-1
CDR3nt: TGTGCCAGCAGCCCAGGGACAGGTTTCGCCTATGGCTACACCTTC
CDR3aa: CASSPGTGFAYGYTF

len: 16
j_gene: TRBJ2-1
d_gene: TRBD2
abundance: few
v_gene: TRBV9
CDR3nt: TGTGCCAGCAGCCACGGGACTAGCGGGAGTTGGGGTGAGCAGTTCTTC
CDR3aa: CASSHGTSGSWGEQFF

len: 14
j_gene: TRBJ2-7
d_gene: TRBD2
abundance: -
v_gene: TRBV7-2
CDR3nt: TGTGCCAGCAGGACTAGCGGGGGTGACTACGAGCAGTACTTC
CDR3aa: CASRTSGGDYEQYF

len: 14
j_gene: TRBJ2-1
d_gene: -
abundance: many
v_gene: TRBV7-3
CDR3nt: TGTGCCAGCAGTGCGACAGGAGTTTACAATGAGCAGTTCTTC
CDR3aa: CASSATGVYNEQFF